This T cell receptor (beta chain) was retrieved from a study of vaccination effects on CD4 cells after COVID-19 (dated by TCRdb to between 2021 and 2024). For the wider study: Participants received two doses of either the BNT162b2 or the mRNA-1273 mRNA SARS-CoV-2 vaccine. In two convalescent patients, pre-vaccine samples were collected 16 days and one week ahead of the first dose, 142 and 148 days after COVID-19 diagnosis. SARS-CoV-2 spike-specific CD4+ TCR repertoires were compared before and after mRNA vaccination in COVID-19 convalescent patients and in infection-naive vaccine recipients. The full study included 9 to 10 COVID-19 convalescent patients and several SARS-CoV-2-naive healthy vaccine recipients. The Oncomine TCR Beta short-read assay on an Illumina iSeq 100 was used to sequence cultures from other donors in the study.

Germline trimming amounts to 5 bases on V and 9 bases on J, with 11 as the count of junction bases outside the gene matches. From its cysteine to its phenylalanine, the CDR3 spans 15 amino acids. Only the CDR3 portion is preserved as DNA: 45 bases, with reading frame beginning at the first base. The germline V gene (reference sequence) supplies CDR1 GTSNPN and CDR2 SVGIG. In the ViraFEST assay, PBMC were stimulated with viral peptide pools, and TCR sequencing was then used to find antigen-specific CD4+ T cell clonotypes based on their expansion. After less than 13 days of culture, CD4+ T cells were isolated with the EasySep CD4+ T cell isolation kit. Convalescent patients had PCR-confirmed SARS-CoV-2 infection between March and December 2020, before Alpha, Beta and Delta variants emerged in the United States. Some 1.9 million PBMC per well were cultured with about 10 ug/ml peptides in IMDM containing around 4.6% human AB serum, around 10 IU/ml IL-2 and gentamicin. On days 3 and 7, half of the culture medium was replaced with fresh IL-2-containing medium. Each peptide stimulation condition was cultured in triplicate wells unless otherwise noted. PBMC were separated from whole blood using Ficoll-Paque Plus gradient centrifugation and were then either cryopreserved at -140C or used fresh. The spike proteins of SARS-CoV-2 and of the common cold coronaviruses HCoV-NL63, HCoV-OC43 and HCoV-229E were spanned by overlapping peptide pools. The QIAamp micro DNA kit was used to extract genomic DNA from the cultured CD4+ T cells.

Beyond this particular receptor, the publication reports: At late post-vaccination timepoints, both infection-induced and vaccine-induced clones showed marked clonal contraction, consistent with waning T cell responses. Only a small number of convalescent patients were included, and no early post-infection timepoints were available, which limited the study. In convalescent patients, the post-vaccine spike-reactive repertoire consisted mainly of new vaccine-induced clones, largely distinct from infection-induced clones.

A word on this clone: Its antigen is currently not known. The sample holds no much larger clone one base away, and base qualities are not on file.

Libraries were built with the immunoSEQ multiplex PCR assay. TCR beta CDR3 sequencing was performed on DNA from the cultured, isolated CD4+ T cells. The authors' analysis ran thus. The analysis removed non-productive TCR sequences, trimmed reads to the CDR3 region, and retained only CDR3s that were 7 or more amino acids long. Antigen-specific clonotypes were identified with the MANAFEST web app by comparing expansion in peptide wells against reference cultures. To be called positive, a clone needed expansion at FDR<0.05 compared with the reference and with all other wells, an odds ratio greater than 5, and a frequency greater than 0.1% in two replicate wells. Cross-reactive clonotypes were defined as significantly expanded in SARS-CoV-2 spike wells and in at least one common cold coronavirus spike condition. Levenshtein distance calculated with the stringdist R package was used to assess CDR3 similarity, and unrooted trees were constructed with ape in R 3.6.1. In TCRdb, the immuneACCESS table is reduced to in-frame sequences with V and J assigned. These tables do not hold every clone; where another copy was compared, an unresolved V gene accounts for under half, and the others remain unexplained. V, J and clone size are those of that table, while D and trimming were read from the DNA. This sample has 35,000 to 40,000 clones in its table, and about 78% of those were observed once. In total, the top ten clones hold over 15% of the sample.

The TCR originated in a human donor who had a prior SARS-CoV-2 infection. Sequenced material: CD4+ T cells from PBMCs cultured with HCoV-NL63 spike peptides, taken before COVID-19 vaccination. The intended sense of this specimen's cell subset or site label: HCoV-NL63 spike overlapping peptide pool stimulation. This receptor chain uses TRBV30 and TRBJ1-6, and TRBD1 matches 9 of the central bases. The CDR3 here reads CAWGRRQGVVSPLHF. The sequence in DNA is TGTGCCTGGGGCCGTCGACAGGGGGTGGTTTCACCCCTCCACTTT.